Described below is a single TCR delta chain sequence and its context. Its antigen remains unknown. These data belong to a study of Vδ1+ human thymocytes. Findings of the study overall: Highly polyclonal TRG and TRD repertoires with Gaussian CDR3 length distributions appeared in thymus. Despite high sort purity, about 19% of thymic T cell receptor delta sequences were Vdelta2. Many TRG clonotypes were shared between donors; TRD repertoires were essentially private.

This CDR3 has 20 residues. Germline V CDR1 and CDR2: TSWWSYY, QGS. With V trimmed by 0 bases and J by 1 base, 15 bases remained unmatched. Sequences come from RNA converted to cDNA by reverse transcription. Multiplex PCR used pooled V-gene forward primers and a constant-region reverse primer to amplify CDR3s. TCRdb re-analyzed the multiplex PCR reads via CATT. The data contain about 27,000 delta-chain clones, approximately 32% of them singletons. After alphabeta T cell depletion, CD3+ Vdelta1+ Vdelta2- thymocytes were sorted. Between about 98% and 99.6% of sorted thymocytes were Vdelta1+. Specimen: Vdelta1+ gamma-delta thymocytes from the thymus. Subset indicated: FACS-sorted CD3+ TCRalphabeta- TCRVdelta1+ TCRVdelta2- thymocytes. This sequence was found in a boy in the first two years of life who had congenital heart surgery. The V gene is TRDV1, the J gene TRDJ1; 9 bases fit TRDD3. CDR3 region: CALGELSGKLWGIATDKLIF. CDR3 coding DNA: TGTGCTCTTGGGGAACTAAGTGGTAAACTCTGGGGGATCGCCACCGATAAACTCATCTTT.